Detailed here is one T cell receptor (beta chain). Its antigen is unidentified. This specimen belongs to a study of shared clonotypes between healthy human individuals. Overall study: A donor's plate count was three for CD4 naive and three for CD4 memory; CD8 naive had two and CD8 memory one. Broader study findings: In the sorted subsets, rarefaction showed sequencing was incomplete despite large depth. The small donor group covered limited genetic and exposure diversity.

Here immunoSEQ multiplex PCR was the method, and the copy in TCRdb shows in-frame clones only, minus some. The sample includes some 350,000 clones, 74% of them seen just once. Sequences were obtained from memory CD4+ T cells sorted from blood. As to subset: CD45RA-negative fraction. The clonotype comes from a man younger than 45 in good health.

CDR3 in amino acids: CASSVRRVESEQYF. As DNA, the CDR3 is TGTGCCAGCAGTGTTAGGAGGGTAGAGAGCGAGCAGTACTTC. The chain is built from TRBV6-1 and TRBJ2-7; D is perhaps TRBD2 (6 bases). The CDR3 spans 14 residues. The V gene lost 4 bases and the J gene lost 6 bases, with 16 bases spanning the gap. The germline CDR1 and CDR2 sequences are MNHNS and SASEGT.